What follows are 13 T cell receptor beta chains derived from one specimen sequenced in a study of STAT5B mutations in CD4+ large granular lymphocyte leukemia. Generated by immunoSEQ multiplex PCR, the TCRdb table keeps only in-frame clones and is missing some. The sample yields around 31,000 clones, around three quarters seen once. The sample comprised CD4+ T cells from blood buffy coats. All receptors derive from a human donor in good health.

V usage is TRBV28 and J usage is TRBJ1-4; 10 bases are a match to TRBD1. The CDR3 extends over 14 amino acids. Trimming took 4 bases from V and 8 from J; bases not matched to a gene: 4. Germline V lookup: CDR1 MDHEN, CDR2 SYDVKM. This chain's CDR3 is CASSWDRGREKLFF. The CDR3 nucleotides read TGTGCCAGCAGTTGGGACAGGGGCCGGGAAAAACTGTTTTTT.

This clone was picked up a small number of times. The chain joins TRBV9 to TRBJ2-2, with 8 nucleotides matching TRBD1. The CDR3 has 16 residues. The V gene's germline CDR1 is SGDLS and CDR2 YYNGEE. V lost 0 bases to trimming and J lost 3 bases; unmatched junction nucleotides: 4. The CDR3 spells CASSVAPTGDTGELFF. The DNA for the CDR3 is TGTGCCAGCAGCGTAGCCCCGACAGGGGACACCGGGGAGCTGTTTTTT.

V is TRBV7-6 and J is TRBJ1-5; 8 positions agree with TRBD1. With 5 bases clipped from V and 5 bases from J, the junction kept 5 bases outside the gene matches. Germline-derived CDR1 and CDR2 are SGHVS and FNYEAQ. This CDR3 region has 14 residues. The CDR3 coding sequence is TGTGCCAGCAGCGACAGGGGTCTCGATCAGCCCCAGCATTTT. Its protein is CASSDRGLDQPQHF.

In this sample, this clone turned up once. The J gene is TRBJ1-5, the V gene TRBV10-2; the D gene is possibly TRBD1 (5 bases). Germline V lookup: CDR1 WSHSY, CDR2 SAAADI. V lost 6 bases and J 6 bases, leaving 15 bases between the germline ends. The CDR3 sequence is 14 residues long. The CDR3 DNA sequence: TGCGCCAGCAGCCGAGACAGAGCGGGTCAGCCCCAGCATTTT. It yields the protein CASSRDRAGQPQHF.

The chain joins TRBV15 to TRBJ2-7; D may correspond to TRBD1 or TRBD2 (5 bases each). Germline CDR1 is LNHNV and CDR2 is YYDKDF (reference sequence). This CDR3 spans 15 amino acids. With 1 base removed from V and 0 bases from J, the gap between germline ends came to 10 bases. The CDR3 reads CATSRAQGVSYEQYF. CDR3 coding DNA: TGTGCCACCAGCAGAGCCCAGGGAGTCTCCTACGAGCAGTACTTC.

The CDR3 reads CASSRGTGGVETQYF. CDR3 DNA sequence: TGTGCCAGCAGCCGCGGGACAGGGGGCGTCGAGACCCAGTACTTC. This chain links TRBV5-4 with TRBJ2-5; 12 bases line up with TRBD1. V lost 4 bases, J lost 5 bases, and 6 bases stayed unmatched. CDR1 and CDR2 (germline): SGHNT, YYREEE (reference sequence). The CDR3 extends over 15 amino acids.

The genes are TRBV5-6 and TRBJ1-3; TRBD1 matches 8 bases. The ends lost 3 bases at V and 0 bases at J; junction bases unmatched: 2. This CDR3 is 15 amino acids long. Germline CDR1 and CDR2: SGHDT and YYEEEE. CDR3 bases: TGTGCCAGCAGCTCAGGGGGCCACTCTGGAAACACCATATATTTT. It encodes CASSSGGHSGNTIYF.

This chain connects TRBV6-5 to TRBJ1-4; unclear D gene. The germline V and J ends were trimmed by 6 bases and 3 bases, with 14 bases remaining between them. This CDR3 contains 15 residues. Germline V CDR1 and CDR2: MNHEY, SVGAGI. The CDR3 DNA sequence: TGTGCCAGCAGGGATGGACGGCTGGCTAATGAAAAACTGTTTTTT. Protein: CASRDGRLANEKLFF.

The chain has TRBV7-9 and TRBJ2-1; D gene ambiguous. The germline V gene encodes CDR1 SEHNR and CDR2 FQNEAQ (reference sequence). V lost 5 bases and J lost 6, with 8 bases in between. This CDR3 region has 12 residues. The CDR3 here is CASSVPLNEQFF. In nucleotides, the CDR3 is TGTGCCAGCAGCGTCCCCCTCAATGAGCAGTTCTTC. Supplemented by reference TRBV7-9 and TRBJ2-1, the full variable domain reads DTGVSQNPRHKITKRGQNVTFRCDPISEHNRLYWYRQTLGQGPEFLTYFQNEAQLEKSRLLSDRFSAERPKGSFSTLEIQRTEQGDSAMYLCASSVPLNEQFFGPGTRLTVL.

The V gene is TRBV4-3, the J gene TRBJ2-7; tentatively, D is TRBD1 (6 bases). The CDR3 is 15 residues long. CDR1 is LGHNA and CDR2 is YSLEER in the germline V gene. Trimming cost V 1 base and J 3 bases, with 13 bases left between them. CDR3 in amino acids: CASSQGSGEGYEQYF. Here the CDR3 DNA reads TGCGCCAGCAGCCAAGGCTCAGGGGAAGGCTACGAGCAGTACTTC.

This chain links TRBV9 with TRBJ2-3, with D possibly TRBD1 on 5 matching bases. Germline CDR1 and CDR2: SGDLS and YYNGEE. The CDR3 length is 15 residues. Deletions cut 0 bases from V and 1 base from J, with 9 bases between. The CDR3 reads CASSVDQGGTDTQYF. CDR3 in DNA: TGTGCCAGCAGCGTAGACCAGGGCGGCACAGATACGCAGTATTTT. Drawing the rest from reference TRBV9 and TRBJ2-3, the complete variable domain is DSGVTQTPKHLITATGQRVTLRCSPRSGDLSVYWYQQSLDQGLQFLIQYYNGEERAKGNILERFSAQQFPDLHSELNLSSLELGDSALYFCASSVDQGGTDTQYFGPGTRLTVL.

The gene calls are TRBV28 and TRBJ1-2; no clear D gene. Trimming stripped 5 bases from V and 7 bases from J, with 11 bases between. The germline V gene encodes CDR1 MDHEN and CDR2 SYDVKM. There are 12 residues in the CDR3. The CDR3 is CASSPRRVGYTF. For the CDR3, the DNA is TGTGCCAGCAGTCCTCGACGCGTTGGCTACACCTTC.

This clone was observed a few times. The rearrangement uses TRBV5-1 and TRBJ2-3, with TRBD1 matching over 10 bases. Per germline, CDR1 SGHRS and CDR2 YFSETQ. The CDR3 contains 16 residues. Trimming took 4 bases from V and 3 from J; bases not matched to a gene: 8. Here the CDR3 reads CASSRGTGQGTDTQYF. The DNA of the CDR3 is TGCGCCAGCAGCCGAGGCACGGGACAGGGGACAGATACGCAGTATTTT.